This T cell receptor (beta chain) derives from a study of siplizumab effects on memory and regulatory T cells. Sequenced by immunoSEQ multiplex PCR; TCRdb stores in-frame clones only, minus some. The table shows 98,000 or so clones, with about 93% occurring only once. This CDR3 comprises 16 residues. V shed 3 bases and J shed 3 bases, with 18 bases lying between them. CDR1 and CDR2 (germline): MNHEY, SVGAGI. The sequence derives from a human donor in good health. V usage is TRBV6-5 and J usage is TRBJ2-7, with D hard to call. The sample comprised Tregs sorted from blood. The CDR3 protein is CASSYYPLPSRYEQYF. CDR3 DNA sequence: TGTGCCAGCAGTTATTATCCTCTCCCCTCCCGCTACGAGCAGTACTTC.